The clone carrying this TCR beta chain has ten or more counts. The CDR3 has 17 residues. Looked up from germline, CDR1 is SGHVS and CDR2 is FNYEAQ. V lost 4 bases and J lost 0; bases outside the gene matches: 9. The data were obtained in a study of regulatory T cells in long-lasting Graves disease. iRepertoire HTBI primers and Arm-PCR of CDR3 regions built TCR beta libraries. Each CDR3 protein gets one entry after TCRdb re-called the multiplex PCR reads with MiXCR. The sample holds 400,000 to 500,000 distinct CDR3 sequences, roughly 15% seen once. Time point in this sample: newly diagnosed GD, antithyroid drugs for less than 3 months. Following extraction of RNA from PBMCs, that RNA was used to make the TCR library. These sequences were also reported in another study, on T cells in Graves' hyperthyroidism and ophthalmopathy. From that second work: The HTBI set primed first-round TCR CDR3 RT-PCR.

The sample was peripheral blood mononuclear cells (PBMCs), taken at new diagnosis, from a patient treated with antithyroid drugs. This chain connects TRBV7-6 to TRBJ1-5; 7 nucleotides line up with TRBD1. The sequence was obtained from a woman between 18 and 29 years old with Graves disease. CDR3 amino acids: CASSSRTGSNSNQPQHF. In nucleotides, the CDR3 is TGTGCCAGCAGCTCTAGGACAGGCTCGAATAGCAATCAGCCCCAGCATTTT.